One T cell receptor beta chain is described in this entry. This clone was detected only once. Its recognized antigen is unknown. The sample holds no much larger clone one base away, and base qualities are not on file. This record comes from a study of T cells in localized non-small cell lung cancer (dated by TCRdb to about 2020). Background on the whole study: The study examined T cell repertoires in 200 to 300 patients with early-stage NSCLC and compared tumors with uninvolved tumor-adjacent lungs. The cohort consisted of approximately 240 treatment-naive NSCLC patients whose localized lung tumors had been resected. NSCLC patients had a mean age of roughly 66 years, and 129 were male and over 85 female. Beyond this particular receptor, the publication reports: A median of 57 of the top 100 tumor clones were detected in paired uninvolved adjacent lung, and around 30 of these tumor clones were also found among the top 100 clones of the paired uninvolved adjacent lung. Because the study design was exploratory, TCR variables were selected using unadjusted p-values without false-discovery rate correction. Because multi-region tumor sequencing was not performed, intratumor heterogeneity could not be ruled out. Uninvolved tumor-adjacent lung showed the highest T cell clonality, higher than tumor, which suggests more focused antigenic responses in the uninvolved tumor-adjacent lung. Higher T cell density in blood was associated with longer overall survival, whereas higher clonality in adjacent lung was associated with shorter survival.

At diagnosis, tumor, uninvolved tumor-adjacent lung and peripheral blood were collected and then preserved as a mix of FFPE and fresh-frozen material. Blood samples were analyzed as peripheral blood mononuclear cells for TCR repertoire profiling. The immunoSEQ Assay was used to sequence TCR beta CDR3 regions from DNA. The paper's processing steps were these. T cell density was computed as TCR beta template counts normalized to usable DNA estimated by amplifying housekeeping genes. Using the preseqR package, richness was estimated by extrapolating to 120,000 templates for tissue samples and 400,000 templates for PBMC samples. Clonality was defined as one minus Pielou's evenness. Tissue-enriched TCRs were identified by differential abundance testing using productive amino-acid clonotypes, minimum total count 5 and alpha 0.1. The Jaccard Index and the Morisita Overlap Index were used to measure repertoire overlap between compartments. GLIPH clustered TCR beta CDR3s with public tetramer-defined viral CDR3s; viral motifs required at least three viral sequences plus V-gene enrichment. Held by TCRdb, this immuneACCESS table contains in-frame sequences only and omits some clones. Under half of the omission traces to an unresolved V gene where checked; the cause of the rest is unknown. Clonal size and the V and J genes are those of that table, whereas D and trimming came from the DNA. A total of tens of thousands of clones appear in this sample, around 84% of them only once. Approximately 3.8% of the sample lies in the top ten.

This sample comprised peripheral blood, obtained before any cancer treatment. This receptor was identified in a male donor aged 60 or older with stage III lung adenocarcinoma.

CDR3 reads: CASSFSGYYGYTF. The sequenced DNA: TGTGCCAGCAGTTTTTCGGGGTACTATGGCTACACCTTC. Here the chain combines TRBV27 and TRBJ1-2, with the D gene not clear enough to name. Via the germline V gene (reference sequence), CDR1 is MNHEY and CDR2 SMNVEV. The CDR3 measures 13 amino acids from cysteine to phenylalanine. This entry keeps only the CDR3 DNA: 39 bases, framed from base 1. V and J are truncated by 3 bases and 3 bases respectively, leaving an intervening sequence of 8 bases.